This TCR beta chain was observed in a study of blood T cell repertoires in COVID-19. Across the study: Specimens from acute and convalescent COVID-19 originated in the United States, Italy and Spain. T cells, B-cell-depleted T cells, or PBMCs supplied cDNA or gDNA.

Germline values: CDR1 KGHSH, CDR2 LQKENI. The CDR3 is 16 amino acids. The ends lost 3 bases at V and 1 base at J; junction bases unmatched: 5. Original methodology: Estimates of nucleated cell counts were drawn from the amplification of reference gene primers. Some clones are missing from TCRdb's copy, which holds only in-frame ones; the method was immunoSEQ multiplex PCR. The D gene and trimming were derived from the DNA, and the V and J assignments and clone size from that table. The repertoire holds 200,000 or so clones, with 79% as singletons. V gene TRBV18 combines with J gene TRBJ2-5; 10 nucleotides match TRBD1. This TCR was recovered from a man aged 60 to 75 with active or convalescent COVID-19. Sequenced: peripheral blood. CDR3 DNA: TGTGCCAGCTCACCTTTGACAGGGGGCCTCCAAGAGACCCAGTACTTC. Translation: CASSPLTGGLQETQYF.